The rows below give T cell receptor beta chains drawn from one sample of a study of blood T cell repertoires in COVID-19. Assay used: immunoSEQ multiplex PCR; TCRdb lists only in-frame clones, some missing. The sample consists of hundreds of thousands of clones, around 84% of them appearing once. Sequenced: peripheral blood. The receptor set was obtained from a human donor in a cohort sampled during active COVID-19. Each CDR3 is given with its conserved first and last residue. The order of the fields is clone size, V gene, J gene, D gene, CDR3 protein, CDR3 DNA. A D gene is named only where the DNA matches it firmly. Size is omitted from some rows. Given values are once, few, many or a class for expanded clones.

.,TRBV15,TRBJ2-7,.,CATSRSASVAVYEQYF,TGTGCCACCAGCAGATCTGCTTCGGTAGCGGTCTACGAGCAGTACTTC
.,TRBV11-3,TRBJ2-5,.,CASSLGLQGLETQYF,TGTGCCAGCAGCTTAGGGCTCCAGGGGCTGGAGACCCAGTACTTC
.,TRBV14,TRBJ2-5,.,CASSQAKDSWSSLRRETQYF,TGTGCCAGCAGCCAAGCCAAAGATAGTTGGTCGTCCCTCCGGCGGGAGACCCAGTACTTC
.,TRBV29-1,TRBJ2-7,TRBD1,CSVRLGTDVYEQYF,TGCAGCGTCCGCCTGGGGACAGACGTTTACGAGCAGTACTTC
.,TRBV29-1,TRBJ2-2,TRBD2,CSVVGGGAGELFF,TGCAGCGTTGTTGGGGGGGGAGCCGGGGAGCTGTTTTTT
.,TRBV11-1,TRBJ2-3,.,CASSQDGGFPADTQYF,TGTGCCAGCAGCCAGGATGGGGGGTTCCCAGCAGATACGCAGTATTTT
.,TRBV7-3,TRBJ1-1,.,CASSRRRGSEAFF,TGTGCCAGCAGCCGGAGGCGTGGTTCTGAAGCTTTCTTT
.,TRBV6-1,TRBJ2-1,TRBD1,CASSEASRKGQGVYNEQFF,TGTGCCAGCAGTGAAGCGTCCCGTAAGGGACAGGGGGTATACAATGAGCAGTTCTTC
.,TRBV30,TRBJ1-2,.,CAGKRDRIYGYTF,TGTGCCGGAAAACGAGACAGGATTTATGGCTACACCTTC
.,TRBV6-4,TRBJ2-1,TRBD2,CASSFSGSSYNEQFF,TGTGCCAGCAGTTTTAGCGGGAGCTCCTACAATGAGCAGTTCTTC
.,TRBV5-1,TRBJ1-1,.,CASSLEARMNTEAFF,TGCGCCAGCAGCTTGGAGGCCAGGATGAACACTGAAGCTTTCTTT
.,TRBV5-1,TRBJ1-3,.,CASSRIPTGTPGEKDTIYF,TGCGCCAGCAGCCGTATCCCAACCGGGACACCCGGGGAAAAAGACACCATATATTTT
.,TRBV29-1,TRBJ2-1,TRBD1,CSVEETPPDRDEQFF,TGCAGCGTTGAAGAAACCCCCCCGGACAGGGACGAGCAGTTCTTC
.,TRBV28,TRBJ2-5,TRBD1,CATWTGELETQYF,TGTGCCACCTGGACAGGGGAGTTGGAGACCCAGTACTTC
once,TRBV7-9,TRBJ2-7,.,CASSFDSYEQYF,TGTGCCAGCAGCTTTGACAGTTACGAGCAGTACTTC
many,TRBV18,TRBJ1-4,.,CASSPGGTNEKLFF,TGTGCCAGCTCACCGGGAGGGACTAATGAAAAACTGTTTTTT
.,TRBV7-2,TRBJ2-1,TRBD2,CASSWTSSYNEQFF,TGTGCCAGCAGCTGGACTAGTAGCTACAATGAGCAGTTCTTC
.,TRBV10-3,TRBJ2-2,.,CAIPGGTGELFF,TGTGCCATCCCAGGAGGTACCGGGGAGCTGTTTTTT
.,TRBV19,TRBJ1-1,.,CASSMGPGGMMNTEAFF,TGTGCCAGTAGTATGGGCCCCGGGGGGATGATGAACACTGAAGCTTTCTTT
few,TRBV5-4,TRBJ2-1,TRBD1,CASSPGTGREKFF,TGTGCCAGCAGCCCAGGGACAGGGAGGGAGAAGTTCTTC
.,TRBV28,TRBJ1-6,TRBD1,CASSPTGGASPLHF,TGTGCCAGCAGTCCGACAGGGGGGGCTTCACCCCTCCACTTT
.,TRBV6-5,TRBJ1-6,.,CAQGDTWSSPLHF,TGTGCCCAGGGTGACACGTGGAGCTCACCCCTCCACTTT
.,TRBV2,TRBJ2-5,TRBD1,CASSEGQGTETQYF,TGTGCCAGCAGTGAGGGACAGGGGACGGAGACCCAGTACTTC
.,TRBV13,TRBJ2-7,.,CASRWAGSSYEQYF,TGTGCCAGCAGATGGGCGGGGAGCTCCTACGAGCAGTACTTC
.,TRBV27,TRBJ1-5,.,CAAGDGHNQPQHF,TGTGCCGCGGGAGACGGGCACAATCAGCCCCAGCATTTT
.,TRBV19,TRBJ1-2,TRBD1,CASSPTGDRRLYGYTF,TGTGCCAGTAGCCCTACAGGGGATAGAAGGCTCTATGGCTACACCTTC
.,TRBV7-6,TRBJ2-3,.,CASSFQTPTEPDTQYF,TGTGCCAGCAGCTTCCAGACTCCAACGGAGCCGGATACGCAGTATTTT
once,TRBV5-1,TRBJ1-3,.,CASSLIGHFSGNTIYF,TGCGCCAGCAGCTTAATCGGACACTTCTCTGGAAACACCATATATTTT
once,TRBV4-1,TRBJ1-1,.,CASSQIAGMGTEAFF,TGCGCCAGCAGCCAAATTGCAGGGATGGGCACTGAAGCTTTCTTT
.,TRBV5-1,TRBJ2-1,.,CASSLAGGRRLF,TGCGCCAGCAGCTTGGCCGGGGGACGGAGGCTCTTC
few,TRBV10-1,TRBJ2-5,TRBD2,CASSARTSGIEETQYF,TGCGCCAGCAGTGCACGGACTAGCGGGATCGAAGAGACCCAGTACTTC
.,TRBV11-2,TRBJ2-1,.,CASRTTRGHNEQFF,TGTGCCAGCAGGACCACTAGAGGACACAATGAGCAGTTCTTC
.,TRBV4-2,TRBJ1-1,.,CASSQGGQLNTEAFF,TGTGCCAGCAGCCAAGGTGGGCAGCTGAACACTGAAGCTTTCTTT
.,TRBV5-1,TRBJ1-1,TRBD1,CASSLNRGTEAFF,TGCGCCAGCAGCTTGAACAGGGGGACTGAAGCTTTCTTT
.,TRBV5-1,TRBJ2-1,TRBD2,CASSWASGKNEQFF,TGCGCCAGCAGCTGGGCTAGCGGTAAGAATGAGCAGTTCTTC
.,TRBV12-1,TRBJ2-1,.,CASSFFWGGFNEQFF,TGTGCCAGCAGCTTTTTTTGGGGGGGGTTCAATGAGCAGTTCTTC
.,TRBV29-1,TRBJ1-5,.,CSVGGDYSNQPQHF,TGCAGCGTCGGGGGGGACTATAGCAATCAGCCCCAGCATTTT
.,TRBV4-1,TRBJ2-1,.,CASSHELGGLNEQFF,TGCGCCAGCAGCCACGAGTTGGGGGGGCTGAATGAGCAGTTCTTC
.,TRBV9,TRBJ1-4,.,CASSVDPTSVWEKLFF,TGTGCCAGCAGCGTAGATCCCACGAGTGTTTGGGAAAAACTGTTTTTT
.,TRBV7-9,TRBJ2-1,.,CASSLYQTRRYNEQFF,TGTGCCAGCAGCTTATACCAGACTAGGCGGTACAATGAGCAGTTCTTC
.,TRBV30,TRBJ1-3,TRBD1,CAWSVDRGRLLRTIYF,TGTGCCTGGAGCGTGGACAGGGGGAGACTTCTTAGGACCATATATTTT
.,TRBV30,TRBJ1-4,TRBD1,CAWNHGQGTNEKLFF,TGTGCCTGGAACCATGGACAGGGAACTAATGAAAAACTGTTTTTT
.,TRBV5-1,TRBJ2-1,.,CASSLGGPNEQFF,TGCGCCAGCAGCTTGGGGGGGCCGAATGAGCAGTTCTTC
.,TRBV6-5,TRBJ1-1,.,CASSSTPTGTEAFF,TGTGCCAGCAGTTCTACACCAACGGGCACTGAAGCTTTCTTT
.,TRBV19,TRBJ2-3,.,CASSSQGNTDTQYF,TGTGCCAGTAGTTCGCAGGGGAACACAGATACGCAGTATTTT
once,TRBV10-3,TRBJ2-1,TRBD2,CAISGTSGGSYNEQFF,TGTGCCATCAGTGGGACTAGCGGGGGCTCCTACAATGAGCAGTTCTTC
.,TRBV7-3,TRBJ2-5,.,CASSFSLEETQYF,TGTGCCAGCAGCTTTTCCCTTGAAGAGACCCAGTACTTC
.,TRBV5-1,TRBJ2-1,.,CASSLADRNEQFF,TGCGCCAGCAGCCTAGCAGACCGGAATGAGCAGTTCTTC
few,TRBV27,TRBJ2-7,.,CAIYGPGGYEQYF,TGTGCCATTTACGGGCCCGGAGGGTACGAGCAGTACTTC
few,TRBV20-1,TRBJ2-3,.,CSASEGLGDTQYF,TGCAGTGCTAGTGAGGGGCTCGGGGATACGCAGTATTTT
.,TRBV19,TRBJ2-2,.,CASTGGGELFF,TGTGCCAGTACTGGCGGCGGGGAGCTGTTTTTT
.,TRBV6-1,TRBJ2-3,.,CASSDYGGSETDTQYF,TGTGCCAGCAGTGATTATGGGGGGTCCGAGACAGATACGCAGTATTTT
.,TRBV7-3,TRBJ1-4,TRBD1,CASSLDRGDEKLFF,TGTGCCAGCAGCCTCGACAGGGGAGATGAAAAACTGTTTTTT
.,TRBV2,TRBJ2-2,TRBD2,CASRAGARVGELFF,TGTGCCAGCAGGGCGGGAGCAAGGGTCGGGGAGCTGTTTTTT
.,TRBV5-1,TRBJ2-3,TRBD1,CASSPGQGAPVDTQYF,TGCGCCAGCAGCCCCGGACAGGGGGCGCCGGTAGATACGCAGTATTTT
.,TRBV3-1/TRBV3-2,TRBJ2-7,.,CASSQGGGVSYEQYF,TGTGCCAGCAGCCAAGGAGGCGGGGTTTCCTACGAGCAGTACTTC
.,TRBV13,TRBJ1-2,.,CASSLGRSYGYTF,TGTGCCAGCAGCTTAGGCAGATCCTATGGCTACACCTTC
.,TRBV10-1,TRBJ2-2,.,CASSVDSTGELFF,TGCGCCAGCAGTGTAGACAGCACCGGGGAGCTGTTTTTT
.,TRBV7-8,TRBJ2-7,TRBD1,CASSLADRGVTYEQYF,TGTGCCAGCAGCTTAGCTGACAGGGGAGTTACCTACGAGCAGTACTTC
.,TRBV19,TRBJ2-4,TRBD1,CASSIQGQDIQYF,TGTGCCAGTAGTATCCAGGGACAGGACATTCAGTACTTC